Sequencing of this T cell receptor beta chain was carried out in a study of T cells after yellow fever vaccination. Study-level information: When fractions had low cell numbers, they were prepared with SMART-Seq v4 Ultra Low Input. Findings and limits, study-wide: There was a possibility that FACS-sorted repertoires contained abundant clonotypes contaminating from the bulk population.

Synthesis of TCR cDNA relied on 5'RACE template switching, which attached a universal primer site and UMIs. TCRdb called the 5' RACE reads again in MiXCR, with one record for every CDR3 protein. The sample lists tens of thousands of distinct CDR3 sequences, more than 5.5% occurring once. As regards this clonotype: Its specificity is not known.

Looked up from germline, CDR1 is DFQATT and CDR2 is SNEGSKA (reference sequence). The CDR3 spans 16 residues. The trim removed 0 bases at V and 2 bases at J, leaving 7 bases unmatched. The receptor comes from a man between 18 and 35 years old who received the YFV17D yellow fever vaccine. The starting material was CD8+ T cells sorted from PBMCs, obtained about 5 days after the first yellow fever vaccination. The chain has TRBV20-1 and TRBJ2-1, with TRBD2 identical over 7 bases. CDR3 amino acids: CSARDRGAGTYNEQFF. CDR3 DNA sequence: TGCAGTGCTAGAGATCGGGGAGCGGGGACCTACAATGAGCAGTTCTTC.